This TCR beta chain was sequenced for a study of OX40 agonist ivuxolimab in advanced cancers. As for the study more broadly: Ivuxolimab, which targeted the costimulatory receptor OX40 (CD134), was an agonistic, fully human IgG2 monoclonal antibody. The monotherapy dose-escalation portion (N ≈ 50 patients) of the phase I ivuxolimab trial is reported in the paper. Peripheral TCRbeta sequencing was intended to test whether TCR sequence diversity was altered and clonal T-cell expansion was caused by ivuxolimab. A male proportion of 75% to 85% and a mean age of around 60 years, ranging from 23 to 79, were recorded for the dose-escalation cohort. Intravenous ivuxolimab was administered to patients every 2 weeks at six dose levels: 0.01, 0.1, 0.3, 1.5, 3 and 10 mg/kg. Patients were allowed to have had prior anti-PD-1, anti-PD-L1 or anti-CTLA-4 therapy, and approximately 40% of the dose-escalation patients had previously received checkpoint inhibitors. Among the approximately 50 dose-escalation patients, about 20 had hepatocellular carcinoma, 15 or so melanoma, 9 renal cell carcinoma and 9 head and neck cancer. Three dose-escalation patients achieved partial responses, one with hepatocellular carcinoma and two with cutaneous melanoma.

A distance of 12 bases separates the germline ends of V and J, which lose 2 bases and 1 base respectively. CDR1 is given as LNHDA and CDR2 as SQIVND, both from the germline V gene (reference sequence). The CDR3 has 15 amino acids, counting the end cysteine and phenylalanine. The DNA shown is the 45-base CDR3, in frame from base 1. The trial excluded patients who had a history of autoimmune disease or who were on systemic immunosuppression. In every dose cohort, peripheral blood was drawn for TCR sequencing at baseline, cycle 4 day 1, and cycle 7 day 1. The samples were drawn from a first-in-human, open-label, multicenter phase I dose-escalation trial of ivuxolimab. Adults with locally advanced or metastatic head and neck squamous cell, hepatocellular, melanoma or renal cell carcinoma were enrolled in the trial. Before TCR sequencing, CD4+ T cells and CD8+ T cells from peripheral blood were sorted into separate populations.

Summary of the overall study and its limitations: On average, CD8+ T cells showed more expanded clones than CD4+ T cells after ivuxolimab. The antigen specificity of the clonally expanded peripheral T cells was not determined. At doses of 0.1 to 3.0 mg/kg, clonal expansion of both CD4+ and CD8+ blood T cells was observed from baseline to week 6. Low levels of normalized T-cell clonal expansion were also shown by some nonresponding patients. In the 0.1-3.0 mg/kg groups, partial responders were among the patients with the lowest normalized peripheral clonal expansion, particularly in CD8+ T cells.

Points on this clone: The specificity of this receptor is unknown. Base qualities are missing; no much larger clone stands one base away.

For sequencing of the TCRbeta CDR3 region, genomic DNA was extracted from the sorted cells. TCRbeta CDR3 regions were sequenced using the immunoSEQ Assay. The clones in this table, taken by TCRdb from immuneACCESS, are in-frame only. Not every clone is retained; where verified, under half of the shortfall comes from an unresolved V gene, and the cause of the rest is unknown. For this sample there are more than 20,000 clones; 86% appear just once. The ten largest account for approximately 29% of the sample. The chain is assembled from TRBV19 and TRBJ2-7; the D gene is perhaps TRBD1, from 6 matching bases. The clonotype originates from an adult with an advanced solid tumor such as melanoma, head and neck, liver or kidney cancer. The sample in question was CD4+ or CD8+ T cells sorted from blood, obtained in a trial of the OX40 agonist ivuxolimab. The nucleotide sequence reads TGTGCCAGTAGTATACGGGACACCCCTTCCTACGAGCAGTACTTC. It codes for CASSIRDTPSYEQYF.